These T cell receptor beta chains were read from a single sample in a study of shared clonotypes between healthy human individuals. The protocol was immunoSEQ multiplex PCR, while the TCRdb copy is restricted to in-frame clones and leaves out a portion. The profile shows 2 million or so clones, about 95% of them singletons. The sample consisted of naive CD4+ T cells sorted from blood. The receptors here all came from a man aged 18-30 years in good health. CDR3s include the opening cysteine and the closing phenylalanine or tryptophan. The D gene is left open where the match is weak. Expanded clones get a size class; other rows say once, few or many, or leave the size out.

clone_size | j_call | v_call | d_call | cdr3_aa | cdr3_nt
- | TRBJ2-2 | TRBV11-1 | TRBD1 | CASSFWGQVNTGELFF | TGTGCCAGCAGCTTTTGGGGACAGGTGAACACCGGGGAGCTGTTTTTT
- | TRBJ1-2 | TRBV5-1 | TRBD1 | CASSLSGTGYGYTF | TGCGCCAGCAGCTTGTCAGGGACAGGATATGGCTACACCTTC
- | TRBJ2-3 | TRBV7-9 | - | CASSLAGGRAVAADTQYF | TGTGCCAGCAGCTTAGCAGGCGGCCGCGCGGTGGCGGCAGATACGCAGTATTTT
- | TRBJ1-6 | TRBV19 | - | CASSMGVRNSPLHF | TGTGCCAGTAGTATGGGGGTAAGGAATTCACCCCTCCACTTT
- | TRBJ1-2 | TRBV13 | - | CASSLVREPEKANYGYTF | TGTGCCAGCAGCTTAGTAAGGGAACCAGAGAAAGCTAACTATGGCTACACCTTC
- | TRBJ2-2 | TRBV6-5 | TRBD2 | CASSSRGGAYTGELFF | TGTGCCAGCAGTTCCCGCGGGGGGGCGTACACCGGGGAGCTGTTTTTT
- | TRBJ2-2 | TRBV6-5 | - | CASSLGTGELFF | TGTGCCAGCAGTCTAGGCACCGGGGAGCTGTTTTTT
- | TRBJ1-5 | TRBV6-1 | - | CASSGDFLHPNQPQHF | TGTGCCAGCAGTGGTGACTTCCTTCACCCCAATCAGCCCCAGCATTTT
- | TRBJ1-4 | TRBV18 | - | CASSPRKEGEKLFF | TGTGCCAGCTCACCACGAAAAGAAGGGGAAAAACTGTTTTTT
- | TRBJ1-5 | TRBV7-9 | - | CASSLAGEQPQHF | TGTGCCAGCAGCTTAGCGGGCGAACAGCCCCAGCATTTT
- | TRBJ2-1 | TRBV4-3 | TRBD2 | CASSRGMASGRTYNEQFF | TGCGCCAGCAGCCGAGGAATGGCTAGCGGGAGAACCTACAATGAGCAGTTCTTC
- | TRBJ1-6 | TRBV6-5 | TRBD1 | CASSEGSGQLPLHF | TGTGCCAGCAGTGAAGGCTCGGGACAGCTCCCCCTCCACTTT
once | TRBJ2-7 | TRBV27 | - | CASRGRTGSSYEQYF | TGTGCCAGCAGGGGGAGGACCGGGAGCTCCTACGAGCAGTACTTC
- | TRBJ1-4 | TRBV15 | - | CATSRDRGGGGKLFF | TGTGCCACCAGCAGAGATCGAGGCGGTGGGGGAAAACTGTTTTTT
- | TRBJ2-3 | TRBV9 | TRBD1 | CASSVWDRVTDTQYF | TGTGCCAGCAGCGTATGGGACAGGGTCACAGATACGCAGTATTTT
- | TRBJ1-5 | TRBV7-9 | TRBD1 | CASSLGQGGSNQPQHF | TGTGCCAGCAGCTTGGGACAGGGGGGAAGCAATCAGCCCCAGCATTTT
- | TRBJ1-5 | TRBV5-1 | TRBD1 | CASSSLYWTGDAGVGNQPQHF | TGCGCCAGCAGCTCCCTATATTGGACAGGGGACGCGGGCGTGGGCAATCAGCCCCAGCATTTT
- | TRBJ2-7 | TRBV28 | TRBD2 | CASSRSSAGGPEQYF | TGTGCCAGCAGTCGCTCCTCTGCGGGGGGGCCCGAGCAGTACTTC
once | TRBJ1-4 | TRBV28 | - | CASRGKFPRLEKLFF | TGTGCCAGCAGGGGGAAATTCCCAAGGCTCGAAAAACTGTTTTTT
- | TRBJ2-5 | TRBV6-1 | TRBD2 | CASSEGGLAGVQETQYF | TGTGCCAGCAGTGAAGGGGGACTAGCGGGAGTCCAAGAGACCCAGTACTTC
- | TRBJ2-2 | TRBV7-2 | - | CASSSGTGELFF | TGTGCCAGCAGCTCGGGGACCGGGGAGCTGTTTTTT
- | TRBJ1-4 | TRBV7-9 | TRBD1 | CASRTTGGFNEKLFF | TGTGCCAGCAGGACTACAGGGGGCTTCAATGAAAAACTGTTTTTT
- | TRBJ1-4 | TRBV18 | - | CASSPARDGEKLFF | TGTGCCAGCTCACCGGCCAGGGACGGTGAAAAACTGTTTTTT
- | TRBJ2-3 | TRBV5-6 | TRBD2 | CASSRGTSGGYTQYF | TGTGCCAGCAGCCGTGGGACTAGCGGGGGCTATACGCAGTATTTT
- | TRBJ2-7 | TRBV6-1 | TRBD2 | CASSVMGLADEQYF | TGTGCCAGCAGTGTGATGGGACTAGCAGACGAGCAGTACTTC
- | TRBJ2-3 | TRBV27 | TRBD1 | CASRPRTGFDADTQYF | TGTGCCAGCAGACCAAGGACAGGGTTTGACGCAGATACGCAGTATTTT
- | TRBJ2-3 | TRBV30 | TRBD2 | CAWSSHGAGVYF | TGTGCCTGGAGTTCCCACGGAGCGGGAGTCTATTTT
- | TRBJ2-2 | TRBV25-1 | - | CASSPRGAINTGELFF | TGTGCCAGCAGCCCCCGTGGTGCGATAAACACCGGGGAGCTGTTTTTT
- | TRBJ1-1 | TRBV30 | - | CAWSVGAPLNTEAFF | TGTGCCTGGAGTGTAGGCGCCCCCTTGAACACTGAAGCTTTCTTT
- | TRBJ1-1 | TRBV5-1 | TRBD1 | CASTLGQAAYAEAFF | TGCGCCAGCACTTTAGGACAGGCAGCCTACGCTGAAGCTTTCTTT
once | TRBJ1-1 | TRBV6-5 | TRBD1 | CASSTGDRGFSEAFF | TGTGCCAGCAGTACGGGGGACAGGGGTTTCAGTGAAGCTTTCTTT
- | TRBJ2-5 | TRBV10-3 | TRBD2 | CAIRTSGAQETQYF | TGTGCCATCAGGACTAGCGGGGCCCAAGAGACCCAGTACTTC
- | TRBJ2-7 | TRBV11-1 | TRBD1 | CASSPGRGPSYEQYF | TGTGCCAGCAGCCCTGGCAGGGGGCCCTCCTACGAGCAGTACTTC